This is a list of T cell receptor beta chains from one sample in a study of T cell responses to AZD1222 COVID-19 vaccine. The protocol was immunoSEQ multiplex PCR, while the TCRdb copy is restricted to in-frame clones and leaves out a portion. The sample lists approximately 91,000 clones, approximately 89% occurring once. Sequenced here: peripheral blood, sampled 28 days after the second AZD1222 dose. The receptor source for this set is an adult who received the AZD1222 COVID-19 vaccine. The CDR3 runs from the conserved cysteine through the conserved F or W. D genes are given only for firm matches. Clone size is stated in some rows and not others, as once, few, many or a class when expanded.

-,-,TRBJ2-7,TRBV28,TGTGCCAGCAGCTCTTCTTACCTGACCTACGAGCAGTACTTC,CASSSSYLTYEQYF
-,-,TRBJ2-5,TRBV29-1,TGCAGCGTCAGCTTGAAAGAGACCCAGTACTTC,CSVSLKETQYF
-,TRBD2,TRBJ2-1,TRBV11-3,TGTGCCAGCAGCTTAGGGGAGGGCCTTAACAATGAGCAGTTCTTC,CASSLGEGLNNEQFF
-,-,TRBJ1-3,TRBV28,TGTGCCAGCAGTGGACTAGGAAACACCATATATTTT,CASSGLGNTIYF
-,-,TRBJ2-3,TRBV24-1,TGTGCCACCAGTCCGGGGGGCCTCGATACGCAGTATTTT,CATSPGGLDTQYF
once,-,TRBJ2-4,TRBV28,TGTGCCAGCATCCCTAGGGGGGCCTCCAAAAACATTCAGTACTTC,CASIPRGASKNIQYF
-,-,TRBJ1-1,TRBV7-2,TGTGCCAGCAGCTTAAGGACCCAGAACACTGAAGCTTTCTTT,CASSLRTQNTEAFF
-,-,TRBJ1-1,TRBV14,TGTGCCAGCAGCCAAGATAGAGAGACTGAAGCTTTCTTT,CASSQDRETEAFF
-,TRBD1,TRBJ1-4,TRBV2,TGTGCCAGCGGGGGACAGGTTGCAACTAATGAAAAACTGTTTTTT,CASGGQVATNEKLFF
-,TRBD2,TRBJ2-5,TRBV4-2,TGTGCCAGCAGCCGACGTAGCGGGAGGGCTGAAGAGACCCAGTACTTC,CASSRRSGRAEETQYF
-,-,TRBJ1-2,TRBV9,TGTGCCAGCAGCGTAGAACCGGAGCCAAACTATGGCTACACCTTC,CASSVEPEPNYGYTF
-,-,TRBJ2-7,TRBV7-9,TGTGCCAGCAGCTTAGCAACCACCCGGGAGGAGCAGTACTTC,CASSLATTREEQYF
-,TRBD2,TRBJ2-5,TRBV9,TGTGCCAGCAGCACTAGCGGGAGGGAGGGGGAGACCCAGTACTTC,CASSTSGREGETQYF
-,TRBD1,TRBJ1-5,TRBV5-6,TGTGCCAGCAGCTTGGGACAGGGCAGTCAGCCCCAGCATTTT,CASSLGQGSQPQHF
-,TRBD2,TRBJ2-7,TRBV28,TGTGCCAGCAGCAGGGAGACTAGCGGGGACTACGAGCAGTACTTC,CASSRETSGDYEQYF
once,TRBD1,TRBJ1-4,TRBV6-5,TGTGCCAGCAGTTCCACCTCAGGGGGCGGGGAAAAACTGTTTTTT,CASSSTSGGGEKLFF
-,-,TRBJ2-1,TRBV11-3,TGTGCCAGCAGCCGCCGGGACTCCTACAATGAGCAGTTCTTC,CASSRRDSYNEQFF
-,TRBD1,TRBJ1-4,TRBV3-1/TRBV3-2,TGTGCCAGCAGCACCCGACAGGGAGCCGAAAAACTGTTTTTT,CASSTRQGAEKLFF
-,-,TRBJ2-2,TRBV30,TGTGCCTGGACCCGACTGAACACCGGGGAGCTGTTTTTT,CAWTRLNTGELFF
-,TRBD2,TRBJ2-2,TRBV19,TGTGCCAGTAGTATAGTTGCTAGCGGGAGATCCGGGGAGCTGTTTTTT,CASSIVASGRSGELFF
-,-,TRBJ2-5,TRBV27,TGTGCCAGCAGTTTATCGACCGGGGTAGGAGAGACCCAGTACTTC,CASSLSTGVGETQYF
-,-,TRBJ2-1,TRBV7-2,TGTGCAAGCAAGAGTACGGGAGACGCCTACAATGAGCAGTTCTTC,CASKSTGDAYNEQFF
-,-,TRBJ1-3,TRBV5-6,TGTGCCAGCAGCTTCGGGATCTCTGGAAACACCATATATTTT,CASSFGISGNTIYF
once,-,TRBJ1-3,TRBV6-5,TGTGCCAGCAGCCCGCCCCGAAACACCATATATTTT,CASSPPRNTIYF
once,TRBD1,TRBJ1-1,TRBV18,TGTGCCAGCTCACCACGACAGGGGGAAGCTTTCTTT,CASSPRQGEAFF
-,-,TRBJ1-3,TRBV29-1,TGCAGCGTCCTGGCCGGGGCAGCCAAGAGCTCTGGAAACACCATATATTTT,CSVLAGAAKSSGNTIYF
-,TRBD1,TRBJ1-2,TRBV7-6,TGTGCCAGCAGCTTTGGATCGGGACAGGGATATGGCTACACCTTC,CASSFGSGQGYGYTF
-,-,TRBJ2-2,TRBV11-3,TGTGCCAGCGCCCCCCGGGAGTCCGGGGAGCTGTTTTTT,CASAPRESGELFF
-,TRBD1,TRBJ2-3,TRBV7-9,TGTGCCAGCAGCCAAGGACAGGGGACAGTCACAGATACGCAGTATTTT,CASSQGQGTVTDTQYF